This T cell receptor beta chain was recorded in a study of cytomegalovirus exposure and HLA in healthy donors. This CDR3 is built from 14 residues. Looked up from germline, CDR1 is SGHKS and CDR2 is YYEKEE (reference sequence). Trimming pared 3 bases from V and 4 bases from J, leaving 11 bases between. The PCR was carried out with 60 Vbeta primers and 13 Jbeta primers. Only in-frame clones appear in the TCRdb table, and some are missing; sequencing was by immunoSEQ multiplex PCR. In the table there are fewer than 150,000 clones, 76% of which are singletons. The genes are TRBV5-5 and TRBJ2-1; D possibly corresponds to TRBD1 (6 bases). Material: PBMCs. This clonotype originated in a man aged 40-49 years in good health and CMV-seronegative. CDR3: CASSSMTGYNEQFF. In DNA, the CDR3 is TGTGCCAGCAGCTCCATGACAGGATACAATGAGCAGTTCTTC.